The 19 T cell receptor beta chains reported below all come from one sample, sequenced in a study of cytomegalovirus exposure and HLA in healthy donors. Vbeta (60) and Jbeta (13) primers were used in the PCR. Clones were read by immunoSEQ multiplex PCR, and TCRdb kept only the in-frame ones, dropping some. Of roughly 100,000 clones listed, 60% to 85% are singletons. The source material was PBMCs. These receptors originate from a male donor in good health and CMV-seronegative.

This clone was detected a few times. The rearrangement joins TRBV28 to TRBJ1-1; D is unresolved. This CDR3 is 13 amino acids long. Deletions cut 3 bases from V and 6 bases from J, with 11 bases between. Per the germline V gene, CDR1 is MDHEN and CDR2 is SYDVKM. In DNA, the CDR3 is TGTGCCAGCAGTTTCGGGGTAAGGGCTGAAGCTTTCTTT. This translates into CASSFGVRAEAFF.

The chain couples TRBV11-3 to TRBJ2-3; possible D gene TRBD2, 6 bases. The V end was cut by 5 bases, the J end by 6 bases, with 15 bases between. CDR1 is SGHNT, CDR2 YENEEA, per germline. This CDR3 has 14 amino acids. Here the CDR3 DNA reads TGTGCCAGCAGCCCCGGGAGCTGGGGGGATACGCAGTATTTT. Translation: CASSPGSWGDTQYF.

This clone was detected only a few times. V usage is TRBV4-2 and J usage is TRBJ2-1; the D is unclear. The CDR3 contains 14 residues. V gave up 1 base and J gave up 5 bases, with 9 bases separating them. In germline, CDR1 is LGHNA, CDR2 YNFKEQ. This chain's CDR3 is CASSQVLTDNEQFF. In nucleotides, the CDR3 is TGTGCCAGCAGCCAAGTCTTAACAGACAATGAGCAGTTCTTC.

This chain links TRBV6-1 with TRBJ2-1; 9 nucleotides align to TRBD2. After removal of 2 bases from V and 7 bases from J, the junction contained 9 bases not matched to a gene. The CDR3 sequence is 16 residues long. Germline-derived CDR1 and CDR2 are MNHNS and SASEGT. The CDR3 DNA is TGTGCCAGCAGTGAAAATCCAAGCGGGGGGTCTAATGAGCAGTTCTTC. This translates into CASSENPSGGSNEQFF.

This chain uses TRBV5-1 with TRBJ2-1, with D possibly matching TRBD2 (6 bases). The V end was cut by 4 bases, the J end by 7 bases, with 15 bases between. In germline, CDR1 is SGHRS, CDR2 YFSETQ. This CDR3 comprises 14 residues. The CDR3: CASSTWGTGNEQFF. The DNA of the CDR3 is TGCGCCAGCAGCACCTGGGGGACTGGGAATGAGCAGTTCTTC.

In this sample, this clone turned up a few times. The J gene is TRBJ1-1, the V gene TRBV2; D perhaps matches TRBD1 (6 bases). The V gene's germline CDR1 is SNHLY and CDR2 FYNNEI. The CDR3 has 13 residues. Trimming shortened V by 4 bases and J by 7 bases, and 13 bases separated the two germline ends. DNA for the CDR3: TGTGCCAGCAGTGCCAGGGGCCGGGGTGAAGCTTTCTTT. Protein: CASSARGRGEAFF.

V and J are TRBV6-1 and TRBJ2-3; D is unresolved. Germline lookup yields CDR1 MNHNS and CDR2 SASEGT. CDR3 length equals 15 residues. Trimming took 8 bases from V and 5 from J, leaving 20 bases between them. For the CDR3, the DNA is TGTGCCAGCCTTGGTACCCTCGACTGGCAAGATACGCAGTATTTT. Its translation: CASLGTLDWQDTQYF.

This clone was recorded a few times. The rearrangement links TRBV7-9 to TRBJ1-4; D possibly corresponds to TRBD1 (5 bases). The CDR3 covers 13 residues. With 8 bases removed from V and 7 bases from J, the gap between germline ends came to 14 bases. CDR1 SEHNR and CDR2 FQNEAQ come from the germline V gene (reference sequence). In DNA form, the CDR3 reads TGTGCCAGCGCGGGGAGGGGAGGTGAAAAACTGTTTTTT. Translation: CASAGRGGEKLFF.

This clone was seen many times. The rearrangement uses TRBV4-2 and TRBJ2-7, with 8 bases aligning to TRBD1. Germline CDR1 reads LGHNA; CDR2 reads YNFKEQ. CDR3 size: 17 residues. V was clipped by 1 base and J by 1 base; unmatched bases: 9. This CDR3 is CASSQGGSRDRSYEQYF. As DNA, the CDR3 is TGTGCCAGCAGCCAAGGCGGGTCTCGGGACAGGTCCTACGAGCAGTACTTC.

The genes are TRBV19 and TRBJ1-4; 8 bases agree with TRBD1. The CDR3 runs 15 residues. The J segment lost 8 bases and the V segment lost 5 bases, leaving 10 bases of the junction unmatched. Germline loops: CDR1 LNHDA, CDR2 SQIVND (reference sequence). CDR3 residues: CASSFQTGVREKLFF. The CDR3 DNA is TGTGCCAGTAGTTTCCAGACAGGGGTACGGGAAAAACTGTTTTTT.

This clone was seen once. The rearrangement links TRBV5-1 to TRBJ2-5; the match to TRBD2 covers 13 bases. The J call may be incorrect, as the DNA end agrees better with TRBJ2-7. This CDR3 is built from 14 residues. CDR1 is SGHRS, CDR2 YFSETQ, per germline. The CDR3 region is CASSAGLAGDEQYF. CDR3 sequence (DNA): TGCGCCAGCAGCGCTGGACTAGCGGGAGACGAGCAGTACTTC.

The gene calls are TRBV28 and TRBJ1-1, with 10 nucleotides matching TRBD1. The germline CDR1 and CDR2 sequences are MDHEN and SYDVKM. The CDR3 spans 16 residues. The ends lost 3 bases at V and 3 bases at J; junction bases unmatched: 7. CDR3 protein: CASSFPGQGIDTEAFF. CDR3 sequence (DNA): TGTGCCAGCAGTTTTCCGGGACAGGGGATAGACACTGAAGCTTTCTTT.

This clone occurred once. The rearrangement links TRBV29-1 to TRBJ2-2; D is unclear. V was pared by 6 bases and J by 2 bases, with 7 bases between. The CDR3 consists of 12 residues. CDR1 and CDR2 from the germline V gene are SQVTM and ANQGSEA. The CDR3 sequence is CSVRVNTGELFF. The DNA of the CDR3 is TGCAGCGTCCGGGTCAACACCGGGGAGCTGTTTTTT.

The chain's CDR3 is CASRINPLADNTGELFF. The CDR3 region has the DNA TGTGCCAGCAGAATTAACCCCTTAGCGGACAACACCGGGGAGCTGTTTTTT. This sequence joins TRBV7-9 and TRBJ2-2; D is possibly TRBD2 (6 bases). CDR1 is SEHNR, CDR2 FQNEAQ, per germline (reference sequence). V lost 6 bases and J 2 bases, leaving 19 bases between the germline ends. This CDR3 has 17 amino acids.

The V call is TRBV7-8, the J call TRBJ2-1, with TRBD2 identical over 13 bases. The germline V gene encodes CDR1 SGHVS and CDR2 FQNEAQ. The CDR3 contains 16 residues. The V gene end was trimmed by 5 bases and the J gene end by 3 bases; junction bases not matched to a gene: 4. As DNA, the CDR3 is TGTGCCAGCAGCCTTGGGACTAGCGGGGTCTACAATGAGCAGTTCTTC. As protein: CASSLGTSGVYNEQFF.

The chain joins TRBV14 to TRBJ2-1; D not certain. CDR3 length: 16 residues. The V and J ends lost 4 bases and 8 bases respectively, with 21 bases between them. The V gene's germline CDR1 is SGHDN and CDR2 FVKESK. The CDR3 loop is CASSPITFSRYDEQFF. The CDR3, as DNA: TGTGCCAGCAGCCCGATTACCTTTAGCCGCTATGATGAGCAGTTCTTC.

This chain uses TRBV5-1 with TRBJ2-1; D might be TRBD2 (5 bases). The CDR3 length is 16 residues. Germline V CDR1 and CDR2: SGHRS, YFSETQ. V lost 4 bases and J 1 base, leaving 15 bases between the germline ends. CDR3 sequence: CASSPRRTGSYNEQFF. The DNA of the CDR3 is TGCGCCAGCAGCCCACGAAGAACGGGGTCCTACAATGAGCAGTTCTTC.

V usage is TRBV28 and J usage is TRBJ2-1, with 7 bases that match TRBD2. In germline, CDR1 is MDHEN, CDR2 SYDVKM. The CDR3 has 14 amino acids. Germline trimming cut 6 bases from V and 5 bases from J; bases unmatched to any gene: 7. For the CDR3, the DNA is TGTGCCAGCAGGGAGTGGCTAGCGGACAATGAGCAGTTCTTC. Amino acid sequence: CASREWLADNEQFF.

Here the CDR3 reads CASSQESISSAEQFF. DNA for the CDR3: TGCGCCAGCAGCCAGGAATCAATATCAAGCGCCGAGCAGTTCTTC. The V call is TRBV4-1, the J call TRBJ2-1; D remains unclear. The CDR3 has 15 amino acids. Germline-derived CDR1 and CDR2 are MGHRA and YSYEKL. Trimming took 3 bases from V and 10 from J, leaving 19 bases between them.